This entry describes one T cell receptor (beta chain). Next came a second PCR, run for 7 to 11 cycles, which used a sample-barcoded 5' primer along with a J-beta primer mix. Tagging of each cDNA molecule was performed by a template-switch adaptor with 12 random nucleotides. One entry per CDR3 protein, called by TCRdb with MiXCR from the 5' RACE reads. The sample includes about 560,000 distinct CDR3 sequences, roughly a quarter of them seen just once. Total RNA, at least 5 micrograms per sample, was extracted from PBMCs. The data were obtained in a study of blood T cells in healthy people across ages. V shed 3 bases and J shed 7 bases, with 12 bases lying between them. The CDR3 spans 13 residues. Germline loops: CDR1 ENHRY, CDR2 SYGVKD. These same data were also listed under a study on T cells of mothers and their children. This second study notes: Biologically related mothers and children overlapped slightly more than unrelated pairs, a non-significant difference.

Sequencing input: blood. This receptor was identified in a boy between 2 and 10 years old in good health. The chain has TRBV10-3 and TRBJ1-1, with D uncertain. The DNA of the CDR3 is TGTGCCATCAGTGAAGTGGAGAGGCTTGAAGCTTTCTTT. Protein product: CAISEVERLEAFF.